This T cell receptor beta chain was observed in a study of cytomegalovirus exposure and HLA in healthy donors (dated by TCRdb to 2015 to 2018). Background on the whole study: According to a later analysis, one platform produced both the 100 to 150 validation repertoires and the approximately 670 repertoires of the first cohort. The study was designed to test whether signatures of past pathogen exposure could be identified by cataloging public T cell receptors. In addition to the first cohort of 500 to 850 subjects, a separate validation cohort of 130 or so different subjects was used. To predict cytomegalovirus infection status, the study combined high-throughput TCR immunosequencing, statistical association of individual TCRs with disease status, and machine learning. The full study reports these points: The study gave a list of more than 150 TCR beta chains associated with cytomegalovirus. According to the authors, the approach could potentially be generalized to other disease states and immunological phenotypes. A later analysis had no HLA typing for the validation cohort, so co-occurrence there was scored across all 130 or so repertoires. While some public TCRs were present in many individuals, most TCR sequences turned up only very rarely across donors. A few of the identified cytomegalovirus-associated TCR beta chains were confirmed in vitro to be specific for cytomegalovirus antigens. The classifier was reported to diagnose cytomegalovirus status with high specificity and sensitivity in both the original and validation cohorts. In a later analysis, TCRs clustered in the first cohort were found to also tend to co-occur in the roughly 120 validation repertoires, with 94% of cluster scores above 0.

The donors belonged to the validation cohort of 90 to 150 subjects, which was separate from the approximately 660-subject first cohort. As to this clone: The clone's antigen remains unknown. No much larger clone is present one base from it, and per-base qualities are unavailable.

The protocol used for the library was the immunoSEQ multiplex PCR assay. As for how the authors treated the data: A statistical classification framework was built to diagnose cytomegalovirus status from the catalog of TCR beta chain sequences. Sourced from immuneACCESS, this table was stored by TCRdb with only in-frame sequences that have V and J called. A share of the clones is absent; for the studies checked, an unresolved V gene accounts for under half, and the remainder has no known explanation. V, J and clone size are taken as reported in that table, and D and trimming were inferred from the DNA itself. The sample table lists about 60,000 clones, roughly nine tenths of them with a count of one. Roughly 1% of the sample rests with the top ten. The CDR3 has 14 amino acids, counting the end cysteine and phenylalanine. Only the CDR3 DNA is retained, 42 bases long and in frame from the first base. V drops 0 bases and J drops 5 bases, leaving 9 bases in between. CDR1 is given as SGHDN and CDR2 as FVKESK, both from the germline V gene.

Recombination connected TRBV14 to TRBJ2-3; the D gene cannot be named for sure. Input material: PBMCs. This receptor was taken from a young man in good health and CMV-seronegative. The bases are TGTGCCAGCAGCCAAGAGGGTTCGGGAGATACGCAGTATTTT. It specifies CASSQEGSGDTQYF. Full variable domain (CDR3 extended with the reference TRBV14 and TRBJ2-3 proteins): EAGVTQFPSHSVIEKGQTVTLRCDPISGHDNLYWYRRVMGKEIKFLLHFVKESKQDESGMPNNRFLAERTGGTYSTLKVQPAELEDSGVYFCASSQEGSGDTQYFGPGTRLTVL.